A single sample is the source of the 8 T cell receptor beta chains below, sequenced in a study of Ad26.COV2.S vaccination and SARS-CoV-2 variants. Treatment: roughly 19 received Ad26.COV2.S at low or high dose, single or two shots; roughly 5 received placebo; per-sample allocation not given. Samples were taken on day 63 after the first vaccine or placebo injection. Only in-frame clones appear in the TCRdb table, and some are missing; sequencing was by immunoSEQ multiplex PCR. The sample holds around 300,000 clones, about 88% seen once. Sequencing was performed on peripheral blood, taken in a trial of Ad26.COV2.S vaccine versus placebo. The origin of the receptors is a person aged 18-65 years who received the Ad26.COV2.S COVID-19 vaccine or a placebo.

V gene TRBV7-9 combines with J gene TRBJ1-1; no clear D gene. Between the trimmed V and J ends, which lost 3 bases and 3 bases, there was a span of 8 bases. CDR3 length equals 13 residues. Per the germline V gene, CDR1 is SEHNR and CDR2 is FQNEAQ (reference sequence). CDR3 bases: TGTGCCAGCAGCTTCAGTGCAGACACTGAAGCTTTCTTT. Its protein product is CASSFSADTEAFF.

V and J are TRBV29-1 and TRBJ2-2; D is unresolved. Germline CDR1 is SQVTM and CDR2 is ANQGSEA. Trimming shortened V by 7 bases and J by 5 bases, and 5 bases separated the two germline ends. The CDR3 runs 10 residues. The CDR3 DNA sequence: TGCAGCGGAGGAACCGGGGAGCTGTTTTTT. Translated: CSGGTGELFF.

This clone was counted between two and nine times. The chain has TRBV19 and TRBJ1-6; 7 bases map to TRBD1. Unmatched junction bases numbered 5, after V lost 10 bases and J lost 5 bases. Germline-derived CDR1 and CDR2 are LNHDA and SQIVND (reference sequence). The CDR3 covers 13 residues. DNA of the CDR3: TGTGCCACCACGGGACAGCATAATTCACCCCTCCACTTT. Its translation is CATTGQHNSPLHF.

This chain joins TRBV18 and TRBJ1-1, with 7 bases identical to TRBD1. The V segment lost 4 bases and the J segment 1 base; nucleotides outside the gene matches: 6. The CDR3 is 15 amino acids. Germline-derived CDR1 and CDR2 are KGHSH and LQKENI. CDR3 nucleotides: TGTGCCAGCTCACTGTCCGGGACAGAGAACACTGAAGCTTTCTTT. Translating it yields CASSLSGTENTEAFF. Drawing the rest from reference TRBV18 and TRBJ1-1, the complete variable domain is NAGVMQNPRHLVRRRGQEARLRCSPMKGHSHVYWYRQLPEEGLKFMVYLQKENIIDESGMPKERFSAEFPKEGPSILRIQQVVRGDSAAYFCASSLSGTENTEAFFGQGTRLTVV.

The rearrangement joins TRBV7-6 to TRBJ2-2, with D perhaps matching TRBD1 or TRBD2 (5 bases each). Germline V CDR1 and CDR2: SGHVS, FNYEAQ. This CDR3 spans 17 amino acids. V gave up 1 base and J gave up 4 bases, with 16 bases separating them. CDR3 residues: CASSLGLGARATGELFF. In nucleotides, the CDR3 is TGTGCCAGCAGCTTAGGGCTCGGGGCCAGGGCCACCGGGGAGCTGTTTTTT. The full variable domain, its missing parts supplied by reference TRBV7-6 and TRBJ2-2, is GAGVSQSPRYKVTKRGQDVALRCDPISGHVSLYWYRQALGQGPEFLTYFNYEAQQDKSGLPNDRFSAERPEGSISTLTIQRTEQRDSAMYRCASSLGLGARATGELFFGEGSRLTVL.

This CDR3 reads CATEEVRRNQPQHF. The CDR3 DNA follows: TGTGCCACCGAGGAGGTGAGGCGGAATCAGCCCCAGCATTTT. The chain has TRBV15 and TRBJ1-5, with unresolved D. Germline CDR1 and CDR2: LNHNV and YYDKDF (reference sequence). This CDR3 region has 14 residues. Trimming cost V 8 bases and J 4 bases, with 15 bases left between them.

This chain joins TRBV7-3 and TRBJ2-6; D remains unclear. The germline gives CDR1 SGHTA, CDR2 FQGTGA. This CDR3 has 16 amino acids. V was pared by 5 bases and J by 4 bases, with 15 bases between. This CDR3 reads CASSPLKRSGANVLTF. The CDR3 nucleotides are TGTGCCAGCAGCCCACTCAAGCGTTCCGGGGCCAACGTCCTGACTTTC.

This chain links TRBV6-2 or TRBV6-3 with TRBJ1-1, with TRBD1 as a possible D gene (6 bases). Germline V gene lookup returns CDR1 MNHEY and CDR2 SVGEGT. Trimming removed 4 bases from V and 6 bases from J, with 15 bases in between. The CDR3 sequence is 14 residues long. The CDR3 loop reads CASSLLGPGAEAFF. The CDR3 region has the DNA TGTGCCAGCAGTTTGTTGGGCCCAGGGGCTGAAGCTTTCTTT.